These 30 T cell receptor beta chains share one sample of origin, sequenced in a study of early stage breast cancer tumors (dated by TCRdb to 2017 to 2019). The library was made by the immunoSEQ multiplex PCR assay. The immuneACCESS repertoire file appears here via TCRdb, limited to in-frame rearrangements. These files lack a portion of the clones; in checked studies, under half of the deficit traces to unresolved V genes, and the cause of the others is not known. Here the sample has around 20,000 clones; around 82% occur a single time. The ten largest make up under 2% of the sample. Sequencing was carried out using blood. These receptors were collected from a person aged 65-85 years with breast cancer.

V is TRBV5-4 and J is TRBJ1-1; a possible D gene is TRBD1 (5 bases). Germline values: CDR1 SGHNT, CDR2 YYREEE (reference sequence). This CDR3 is built from 14 residues. Trimming left V 1 base short and J 1 base short, with 8 bases between. This chain's CDR3 is CASSLMGPNTEAFF. The CDR3 DNA reads TGTGCCAGCAGCTTGATGGGGCCGAACACTGAAGCTTTCTTT.

V usage is TRBV4-2 and J usage is TRBJ2-7, with D hard to call. The V gene's germline CDR1 is LGHNA and CDR2 YNFKEQ. CDR3 size: 14 residues. V shed 0 bases and J shed 1 base, with 7 bases lying between them. The CDR3, as DNA: TGTGCCAGCAGCCAAGATGAGAGATCCTACGAGCAGTACTTC. It specifies CASSQDERSYEQYF.

This clone was counted a single time. The rearrangement uses TRBV9 and TRBJ2-3, with D maybe TRBD1 (7 bases). The germline CDR1 and CDR2 sequences are SGDLS and YYNGEE. The CDR3 has 16 amino acids. With 2 bases removed from V and 1 base from J, the gap between germline ends came to 14 bases. CDR3 in amino acids: CASSVEEGAGTDTQYF. The DNA for the CDR3 is TGTGCCAGCAGCGTCGAGGAGGGGGCCGGCACAGATACGCAGTATTTT.

The genes are TRBV18 and TRBJ1-6; 7 positions match TRBD1. CDR3 length: 17 residues. CDR1 KGHSH and CDR2 LQKENI come from the germline V gene. V lost 1 base to trimming and J lost 8 bases; unmatched junction nucleotides: 11. The CDR3 bases are TGTGCCAGCTCACCACTGACAGGGTTTAGGGTGGATTCACCCCTCCACTTT. It yields the protein CASSPLTGFRVDSPLHF.

This clone has just a few counts. The rearrangement links TRBV19 to TRBJ1-2; D gene unclear. This CDR3 is built from 12 residues. V shed 5 bases and J shed 7 bases, with 11 bases lying between them. CDR1 and CDR2 (germline): LNHDA, SQIVND (reference sequence). DNA for the CDR3: TGTGCCAGTAGTCCTACCATCTCTGGCTACACCTTC. It encodes CASSPTISGYTF.

The chain is built from TRBV5-1 and TRBJ2-1; 14 nucleotides line up with TRBD2. Losses at the gene ends were 0 bases for V and 7 bases for J; bases not matched to a gene: 3. Germline V gene sequence: CDR1 SGHRS, CDR2 YFSETQ. The CDR3 is 16 amino acids. The CDR3 loop reads CASSLGLAGGLNEQFF. As DNA, the CDR3 is TGCGCCAGCAGCTTGGGACTAGCGGGGGGGTTGAATGAGCAGTTCTTC.

The chain joins TRBV9 to TRBJ2-3, with 11 bases aligning to TRBD1. The CDR3 extends over 17 amino acids. The junction had 8 bases not matched to a gene; V was cut back by 2 bases and J by 3 bases. Germline loops: CDR1 SGDLS, CDR2 YYNGEE. This chain's CDR3 is CASSVGGQGAITDTQYF. CDR3 nucleotides: TGTGCCAGCAGCGTGGGCGGACAGGGGGCGATTACAGATACGCAGTATTTT.

The chain employs TRBV7-8 and TRBJ2-1; 10 nucleotides match TRBD2. The CDR3 is made up of 16 amino acids. The trim removed 5 bases at V and 4 bases at J, leaving 8 bases unmatched. The V gene's germline CDR1 is SGHVS and CDR2 FQNEAQ. The CDR3 DNA reads TGTGCCAGCAGCAGACGGACTAGCGGACAATACAATGAGCAGTTCTTC. Translating gives CASSRRTSGQYNEQFF.

V usage is TRBV4-1 and J usage is TRBJ2-7; 11 bases align to TRBD2. V was pared by 2 bases and J by 2 bases, with 2 bases of the junction left unmatched. The germline CDR1 and CDR2 sequences are MGHRA and YSYEKL. CDR3 length equals 15 residues. CDR3 coding DNA: TGCGCCAGCAGCCAACTAGCGGGGGGTACCTACGAGCAGTACTTC. Protein product: CASSQLAGGTYEQYF.

The chain is built from TRBV5-8 and TRBJ2-3; TRBD1 matches at 8 bases. The J segment lost 3 bases and the V segment lost 4 bases, leaving 10 bases of the junction unmatched. Germline V CDR1 and CDR2: SGHTS, YDEGEE. The CDR3 consists of 16 residues. DNA for the CDR3: TGTGCCAGCAGCGTCCCGGGACAGGCAGGGACAGATACGCAGTATTTT. Protein product: CASSVPGQAGTDTQYF.

The CDR3 DNA reads as TGTGCCAGCAGTCCGAATTCTGACAGGGGAAGGTACGAGCAGTACTTC. Its translation: CASSPNSDRGRYEQYF. The rearrangement uses TRBV27 and TRBJ2-7, with 8 nucleotides matching TRBD1. The V and J ends lost 5 bases and 4 bases, in that order; junction bases with no gene match: 13. CDR3 length: 16 residues. Germline V gene sequence: CDR1 MNHEY, CDR2 SMNVEV (reference sequence).

The chain joins TRBV7-2 to TRBJ2-2; D is perhaps TRBD2 (5 bases). Germline V gene data show CDR1 as SGHTA and CDR2 as FQGNSA. This CDR3 has 16 residues. V was trimmed by 4 bases and J by 4 bases, leaving 16 bases between them. The DNA of the CDR3 is TGTGCCAGCAGCTCCAGCGGCGCGGAGCTCACCGGGGAGCTGTTTTTT. Translating gives CASSSSGAELTGELFF.

This clone was picked up a small number of times. This chain joins TRBV27 and TRBJ2-1; possibly TRBD1 for D (5 bases). Trimming left V 1 base short and J 5 bases short, with 9 bases between. CDR1 and CDR2 (germline): MNHEY, SMNVEV (reference sequence). The CDR3 is made up of 14 amino acids. The CDR3: CASSLWGSHNEQFF. The CDR3 DNA reads TGTGCCAGCAGTTTATGGGGCAGTCACAATGAGCAGTTCTTC.

The table lists this clone with a count of one. The chain joins TRBV19 to TRBJ2-7, with D possibly matching TRBD1 (6 bases). V dropped 2 bases and J dropped 1 base, with 12 bases sitting between them. The germline CDR1 and CDR2 sequences are LNHDA and SQIVND (reference sequence). The CDR3 sequence is 15 residues long. The CDR3 nucleotides are TGTGCCAGTAGTATAAGGGCCGGGACATCCTACGAGCAGTACTTC. It translates to CASSIRAGTSYEQYF.

In its sample, this clone was seen a few times. V usage is TRBV7-9 and J usage is TRBJ2-5, with D possibly being TRBD2 (6 bases). Trimming cost V 5 bases and J 5 bases, with 15 bases left between them. CDR1 SEHNR and CDR2 FQNEAQ come from the germline V gene (reference sequence). This CDR3 contains 14 residues. The CDR3 sequence: CASSISQAGETQYF. The DNA of the CDR3 is TGTGCCAGCAGCATATCACAGGCGGGGGAGACCCAGTACTTC. Full variable domain (rest looked up from reference TRBV7-9 and TRBJ2-5): DTGVSQNPRHKITKRGQNVTFRCDPISEHNRLYWYRQTLGQGPEFLTYFQNEAQLEKSRLLSDRFSAERPKGSFSTLEIQRTEQGDSAMYLCASSISQAGETQYFGPGTRLLVL.

This clone was found a few times. V gene TRBV12-5 combines with J gene TRBJ1-1; 7 bases agree with TRBD1. Losses at the gene ends were 0 bases for V and 5 bases for J; bases not matched to a gene: 9. Per germline, CDR1 LGHNT and CDR2 FRNRAP. The CDR3 is made up of 16 amino acids. The CDR3 nucleotides are TGTGCTAGTGGTTTGGTACGGAGCAGGGGGTGGACTGAAGCTTTCTTT. It specifies CASGLVRSRGWTEAFF.

The chain has TRBV7-9 and TRBJ2-5; no clear D. This CDR3 is built from 15 residues. Trimming left V 2 bases short and J 5 bases short, with 15 bases between. CDR1 and CDR2 from the germline V gene are SEHNR and FQNEAQ (reference sequence). The CDR3 DNA is TGTGCCAGCAGCTTAAGAATAGCAACGGTCGAGACCCAGTACTTC. Its translation is CASSLRIATVETQYF.

The chain recombines TRBV6-5 with TRBJ2-7; 7 bases are shared with TRBD1. The CDR3 consists of 14 residues. Germline trimming cut 6 bases from V and 0 bases from J; bases unmatched to any gene: 5. Germline-derived CDR1 and CDR2 are MNHEY and SVGAGI. The CDR3 coding sequence is TGTGCCAGCAGGGCGACAGGGAGCTCCTACGAGCAGTACTTC. Translating it yields CASRATGSSYEQYF.

The chain recombines TRBV7-2 with TRBJ2-3, with a weak D call TRBD1 (5 bases). Germline V CDR1 and CDR2: SGHTA, FQGNSA. V lost 5 bases to trimming and J lost 6 bases, with 12 bases between them. The CDR3 consists of 13 residues. The CDR3 protein is CASSPRVQDTQYF. CDR3 nucleotide sequence: TGTGCCAGCAGCCCCAGGGTGCAGGATACGCAGTATTTT.

The chain uses TRBV12-5 and TRBJ1-2; D gene ambiguous. V was cut by 0 bases and J by 7 bases, with 9 bases left in between. The CDR3 length is 13 residues. Germline-derived CDR1 and CDR2 are LGHNT and FRNRAP. Here the CDR3 reads CASGLVHSSGYTF. The CDR3 nucleotides read TGTGCTAGTGGTTTGGTACATTCTTCTGGCTACACCTTC.

This chain uses TRBV28 with TRBJ1-5, with TRBD1 identical over 7 bases. The CDR3 covers 16 residues. The V gene end was trimmed by 7 bases and the J gene end by 0 bases; junction bases not matched to a gene: 9. CDR1 MDHEN and CDR2 SYDVKM come from the germline V gene. The CDR3 sequence: CASTTGAAPSNQPQHF. DNA for the CDR3: TGTGCCAGCACAACAGGGGCTGCGCCTAGCAATCAGCCCCAGCATTTT.

This sequence joins TRBV19 and TRBJ2-1; 7 bases are shared with TRBD1. CDR3 length equals 16 residues. Germline V gene sequence: CDR1 LNHDA, CDR2 SQIVND (reference sequence). V lost 5 bases to trimming and J lost 8 bases; unmatched junction nucleotides: 15. This CDR3 is CASSAPTGMIPHEQFF. CDR3 DNA: TGTGCCAGTAGTGCACCGACAGGGATGATCCCCCATGAGCAGTTCTTC. Based on the CDR3 plus reference TRBV19 and TRBJ2-1, the full variable domain is DGGITQSPKYLFRKEGQNVTLSCEQNLNHDAMYWYRQDPGQGLRLIYYSQIVNDFQKGDIAEGYSVSREKKESFPLTVTSAQKNPTAFYLCASSAPTGMIPHEQFFGPGTRLTVL.

V is TRBV4-1 and J is TRBJ1-1; 7 bases fit TRBD1. The V segment lost 1 base and the J segment 4 bases; nucleotides outside the gene matches: 12. This CDR3 is built from 17 residues. Germline V gives CDR1 MGHRA, CDR2 YSYEKL. This CDR3 reads CASSQGPATGRGTEAFF. The CDR3 nucleotides read TGCGCCAGCAGCCAAGGCCCGGCGACAGGGCGAGGCACTGAAGCTTTCTTT.

This clone is a singleton in its sample. The chain recombines TRBV6-1 with TRBJ2-3, with 9 bases that match TRBD2. J lost 2 bases, V lost 6 bases, and 3 bases had no gene match. This CDR3 is built from 14 residues. CDR1 MNHNS and CDR2 SASEGT come from the germline V gene. Here the CDR3 reads CASSASGVTDTQYF. The CDR3 DNA reads TGTGCCAGCAGCGCTAGCGGGGTCACAGATACGCAGTATTTT.

The V gene is TRBV5-1, the J gene TRBJ1-2; the D gene is possibly TRBD1 (6 bases). The CDR3 length is 14 residues. Per germline, CDR1 SGHRS and CDR2 YFSETQ. V lost 5 bases to trimming and J lost 4 bases, with 15 bases between them. CDR3 DNA: TGCGCCAGCAGATTAGCGACAGGCCCCTATGGCTACACCTTC. It encodes CASRLATGPYGYTF.

This rearrangement joins TRBV5-1 to TRBJ2-1, with D perhaps matching TRBD2 (6 bases). The V end was cut by 0 bases, the J end by 7 bases, with 14 bases between. The CDR3 spans 15 residues. Germline CDR1 SGHRS, CDR2 YFSETQ. CDR3 DNA sequence: TGCGCCAGCAGCTTGGATGTTGCGGGATCAAATGAGCAGTTCTTC. Encoded protein: CASSLDVAGSNEQFF.

Points on this clone: An end of the junction differs from the germline gene, which may be a read error. The chain joins TRBV6-5 to TRBJ1-1; TRBD1 matches at 7 bases. The length of the CDR3 is 14 residues. Germline-derived CDR1 and CDR2 are MNHEY and SVGAGI. The CDR3: CATSGNRGYTEAFF. The DNA of the CDR3 is TGTGCCACCAGTGGGAACAGGGGTTACACTGAAGCTTTCTTT.

The rearrangement joins TRBV7-9 to TRBJ1-1, with D unresolved. CDR1 and CDR2 (germline): SEHNR, FQNEAQ (reference sequence). The length of the CDR3 is 13 residues. With 4 bases removed from V and 1 base from J, the gap between germline ends came to 7 bases. CDR3 nucleotide sequence: TGTGCCAGCAGCTCGGGGTGGAACACTGAAGCTTTCTTT. Translation gives CASSSGWNTEAFF. Filled out from reference TRBV7-9 and TRBJ1-1, the complete variable domain reads DTGVSQNPRHKITKRGQNVTFRCDPISEHNRLYWYRQTLGQGPEFLTYFQNEAQLEKSRLLSDRFSAERPKGSFSTLEIQRTEQGDSAMYLCASSSGWNTEAFFGQGTRLTVV.

This chain uses TRBV13 with TRBJ1-1, with TRBD1 as a possible D gene (5 bases). Deletions cut 6 bases from V and 0 bases from J, with 11 bases between. This CDR3 is 14 amino acids long. In germline, CDR1 is PRHDT, CDR2 FYEKMQ (reference sequence). CDR3 DNA: TGTGCCAGCAGGATGACAGCAATGAACACTGAAGCTTTCTTT. Its translation: CASRMTAMNTEAFF.

This clone showed up just once. V and J are TRBV30 and TRBJ2-1, with 8 positions matching TRBD2. Losses at the gene ends were 4 bases for V and 6 bases for J; bases not matched to a gene: 8. This CDR3 comprises 14 residues. CDR1 is GTSNPN and CDR2 is SVGIG in the germline V gene (reference sequence). CDR3 nucleotide sequence: TGTGCCTGGACCCCCGGCGGGGGGATCAATGAGCAGTTCTTC. Translating gives CAWTPGGGINEQFF.